The sequence of this T cell receptor (beta chain) was determined in a study of cytomegalovirus exposure and HLA in healthy donors. This clone appeared once. 60 Vbeta and 13 Jbeta primers were used in PCR. The protocol was immunoSEQ multiplex PCR, while the TCRdb copy is restricted to in-frame clones and leaves out a portion. The sample carries roughly 230,000 clones, 70% to 90% recorded once. The CDR3 is made up of 16 amino acids. The germline V gene encodes CDR1 SGHAT and CDR2 FQNNGV. V trimming: 2 bases; J trimming: 3 bases; junction bases outside the gene matches: 2. Sequencing was done on a sample of PBMCs. The TCR comes from a girl aged 2 to 10 in good health and CMV-seronegative. This chain joins TRBV11-2 and TRBJ2-6, with TRBD2 matching 9 bases. This chain's CDR3 is CASSLLAGHGANVLTF. In DNA, the CDR3 is TGTGCCAGCAGCTTACTAGCGGGACATGGGGCCAACGTCCTGACTTTC.